Listed below are T cell receptor beta chains from one sample, sequenced in a study of T-cell reconstitution after alpha-beta-depleted transplantation in children. TCRdb re-derived calls from the PCR reads in MiXCR, one entry per CDR3 protein. The sample holds 500,000 to 650,000 distinct CDR3 sequences, about an eighth seen once. The sequencing used PBMCs, mostly from graft donor cells, collected 180 days after TCRalphabeta/CD19-depleted stem cell transplant. The receptors derive from a female patient between 2 and 15 years old who had a stem cell transplant for aplastic anemia, so the T cells may come from the graft donor. The CDR3 runs from the conserved cysteine through the conserved F or W. The D gene is left open where the match is weak. A row's size may be missing; if present it is once, few, many or a size class.

V gene	clone size	D gene	J gene	CDR3 DNA	CDR3 protein
TRBV9	NA	TRBD2	TRBJ2-2	TGTGCCAGCAGCGGTGTAGCGGGAGGGAACACCGGGGAGCTGTTTTTT	CASSGVAGGNTGELFF
TRBV5-8	few	TRBD1	TRBJ2-7	TGTGCCAGCAGCTCACAGGGGGCGAGTCGAGGCGAGCAGTACTTC	CASSSQGASRGEQYF
TRBV28	NA	TRBD2	TRBJ2-7	TGTGCCAGCAGTTTATGGTTGGAGACTAGCGGTTACTCCTACGAGCAGTACTTC	CASSLWLETSGYSYEQYF
TRBV7-2	NA	NA	TRBJ2-2	TGTGCCAGCAGCTATGTAGCCGGGGAGCTGTTTTTT	CASSYVAGELFF
TRBV11-2	few	TRBD1	TRBJ1-1	TGTGCCAGCAGTACCGGGACAGGGGCACGCCGGATGAACACTGAAGCTTTCTTT	CASSTGTGARRMNTEAFF
TRBV6-5	few	TRBD1	TRBJ2-7	TGTGCCAGCAGTCACATGATGGACAGGGGGCATGAGCAGTACTTC	CASSHMMDRGHEQYF
TRBV20-1	few	NA	TRBJ2-1	TGCAGTGCTAGAGCACGGGGACTGCACTCCTACAATGAGCAGTTCTTC	CSARARGLHSYNEQFF
TRBV5-6	many	NA	TRBJ2-2	TGTGCCAGCAGCCCGGACACCGGGGAGCTGTTTTTT	CASSPDTGELFF
TRBV18	once	TRBD2	TRBJ2-3	TGTGCCAGCTCGCAGTCCCTAATAGACAGCGGGGAGGAAAGCACAGATACGCAGTATTTT	CASSQSLIDSGEESTDTQYF
TRBV9	few	NA	TRBJ2-2	TGTGCCAGCAGCGTTGGACACTACACCGGGGAGCTGTTTTTT	CASSVGHYTGELFF
TRBV7-2	few	TRBD2	TRBJ2-2	TGTGCCAGCAGCTTCGGGACTATTAACACCGGGGAGCTGTTTTTT	CASSFGTINTGELFF
TRBV25-1	NA	NA	TRBJ2-3	TGTGCCAGCTGTGACAGCTCCCTAAGCACAGATACGCAGTATTTT	CASCDSSLSTDTQYF
TRBV6-2/TRBV6-3	few	TRBD1	TRBJ2-5	TGTGCCAGCAGTTACTCGGGGCAGGGGGTCGGGACCCAGTACTTC	CASSYSGQGVGTQYF
TRBV18	few	TRBD2	TRBJ2-3	TGTGCCAGGACCGGACTAGCGGGGGGGACAGATACGCAGTATTTT	CARTGLAGGTDTQYF
TRBV20-1	few	NA	TRBJ2-7	TGCAGTGCTAGTTGGGGGACCGGGTACGAGCAGTACTTC	CSASWGTGYEQYF
TRBV20-1	few	NA	TRBJ2-7	TGCAGTGCTCCTCACGGGGGACCCTTAAAGATTTACTACGAGCAGTACTTC	CSAPHGGPLKIYYEQYF
TRBV11-2	NA	TRBD1	TRBJ2-7	TGTGCCAGCTGGCCGGGGACAGGGACCTACGAGCAGTACTTC	CASWPGTGTYEQYF
TRBV6-1	few	TRBD2	TRBJ2-1	TGTGCCAGCAGTGGGCCGGGACTAGCGGGGGCTGAGCAGTTCTTC	CASSGPGLAGAEQFF
TRBV13	few	NA	TRBJ2-4	TGTGCCAGCAGTTCATCGACAGAAAACATTCAGTACTTC	CASSSSTENIQYF
TRBV4-1	few	TRBD1	TRBJ2-7	TGCGCCAGCAGCGACCTAACTCCCGGGACAGGCTCCTACGAGCAGTACTTC	CASSDLTPGTGSYEQYF
TRBV12-3/TRBV12-4	NA	NA	TRBJ1-1	TGTGCCAGCAGTTTTAGAGGTGAGGGCACTGAAGCTTTCTTT	CASSFRGEGTEAFF
TRBV20-1	NA	NA	TRBJ1-1	TGCAGTGCTAGAGATGCGGGGGGTAGCGATGTAACTGAAGCTTTCTTT	CSARDAGGSDVTEAFF
TRBV12-3/TRBV12-4	NA	NA	TRBJ1-2	TGTGCCAGCAGTTTTGGCCTTGCCTATGGCTACACCTTC	CASSFGLAYGYTF
TRBV7-2	few	TRBD1	TRBJ1-2	TGTGCCAGCAGCCTGGCCGGGACAGGGGGCGGCTACACCTTC	CASSLAGTGGGYTF
TRBV29-1	few	TRBD2	TRBJ2-5	TGCAGCGTTGAAAAGTCCGCTGGACTAGCGGGAGAGTTGGAGACCCAGTACTTC	CSVEKSAGLAGELETQYF
TRBV28	few	NA	TRBJ2-3	TGTGCCAGCAGGCCAGGGGATTCTAGCACAGATACGCAGTATTTT	CASRPGDSSTDTQYF
TRBV7-8	NA	NA	TRBJ1-6	TGTGCCAGCAGCTTAGGCACTGACTCACCCCTCCACTTT	CASSLGTDSPLHF
TRBV28	NA	NA	TRBJ2-5	TGTGCCAGCAGTTTCCCGGGCCGGGAGACCCAGTACTTC	CASSFPGRETQYF
TRBV20-1	few	NA	TRBJ1-4	TGCAGTGCTAGCACTGACGCCCTTGGAGGGTCGGAAAAACTGTTTTTT	CSASTDALGGSEKLFF
TRBV29-1	NA	TRBD2	TRBJ2-1	TGCAGCGTTGAGAAAACTAGCGGGATTTACAATGAGCAGTTCTTC	CSVEKTSGIYNEQFF
TRBV18	NA	NA	TRBJ1-1	TGTGCCAGCTCACCACCGGGGAGCTCTGAAGCTTTCTTT	CASSPPGSSEAFF
TRBV24-1	many	NA	TRBJ2-2	TGTGCCACCAGTGATTTGAAGGGTCCTCTCATCGGGGAGCTGTTTTTT	CATSDLKGPLIGELFF
TRBV30	NA	NA	TRBJ2-2	TGTGCCTGGAGTAAGCCGGGGGAAGGCGGGGAGCTGTTTTTT	CAWSKPGEGGELFF
TRBV4-1	few	TRBD1	TRBJ1-1	TGCGCCAGCAGCTTATACAGGGGATCAAACACTGAAGCTTTCTTT	CASSLYRGSNTEAFF
TRBV7-8	few	NA	TRBJ2-5	TGTGCCAGCACCCCCCAGGAGCAAGAGACCCAGTACTTC	CASTPQEQETQYF
TRBV27	NA	NA	TRBJ1-6	TGTGCCAGCAGTTTATCGGCTAGACGCCGGGCAGCCTATAATTCACCCCTCCACTTT	CASSLSARRRAAYNSPLHF